This TCR beta chain is drawn from a study of regulatory T cells in long-lasting Graves disease. Regarding time point: newly diagnosed GD, antithyroid drugs for less than 3 months. From PBMCs, RNA was extracted and then used to make the TCR library. Germline V CDR1 and CDR2: LGHDT, YNNKEL (reference sequence). The CDR3 sequence is 16 residues long. V was cut by 6 bases and J by 3 bases, with 15 bases left in between. Investigators prepared the TCR beta libraries by applying iRepertoire HTBI primers and Arm-PCR of CDR3 regions. TCRdb reprocessed the multiplex PCR reads with MiXCR, giving one entry per CDR3 protein. The sample has roughly 500,000 distinct CDR3 sequences; 14% are singletons. These same records also appear under a second study, on T cells in Graves' hyperthyroidism and ophthalmopathy.

The sequences come from peripheral blood mononuclear cells (PBMCs), collected at new diagnosis, from a patient treated with antithyroid drugs. This receptor was identified in a woman between 45 and 65 years old with Graves disease. This chain connects TRBV3-1 to TRBJ1-6; tentatively, D is TRBD1 (6 bases). The CDR3 nucleotides are TGTGCCAGCAGTCCTTTCCGGGACATCTATAATTCACCCCTCCACTTT. Translated: CASSPFRDIYNSPLHF. The entire variable domain, with the rest obtained from reference TRBV3-1 and TRBJ1-6, is as follows: DTAVSQTPKYLVTQMGNDKSIKCEQNLGHDTMYWYKQDSKKFLKIMFSYNNKELIINETVPNRFSPKSPDKAHLNLHINSLELGDSAVYFCASSPFRDIYNSPLHFGNGTRLTVT.